The rows below give T cell receptor beta chains drawn from one sample of a study of blood T cell repertoires in COVID-19. TCRdb keeps only in-frame clones here, not all; method: immunoSEQ multiplex PCR. Among 150,000 to 200,000 clones listed, roughly four fifths were seen once. The sample taken for sequencing was peripheral blood. All receptors come from a woman aged 80 or over with COVID-19, enrolled during active disease. The CDR3 runs from the conserved cysteine through the conserved F or W. D genes are given only for firm matches. The size of a clone is reported for some rows only, either as once, few or many, or as a class for expanded clones.

CDR3 length	V gene	J gene	D gene	clone size	CDR3 DNA	CDR3 protein
14	TRBV11-3	TRBJ1-6	NA	NA	TGTGCCAGCAGCTTAGGGACAGATAATTCACCCCTCCACTTT	CASSLGTDNSPLHF
11	TRBV29-1	TRBJ1-1	NA	few	TGCAGCGTTCTCACTAACACTGAAGCTTTCTTT	CSVLTNTEAFF
19	TRBV27	TRBJ2-1	TRBD2	NA	TGTGCCAGCAGTTTATGGTTAGCGGGGGGGGAAAGGGAAGGAAATGAGCAGTTCTTC	CASSLWLAGGEREGNEQFF
14	TRBV7-9	TRBJ2-7	NA	few	TGTGCCAGCAGCAAAGGGGAGATCCTTTACGAGCAGTACTTC	CASSKGEILYEQYF
14	TRBV7-2	TRBJ2-7	NA	NA	TGTGCCAGCAGCTTTCGGACAGCCTCCTACGAGCAGTACTTC	CASSFRTASYEQYF
14	TRBV6-2/TRBV6-3	TRBJ1-5	NA	few	TGTGCCAGCAGTTACTCGATGGGGAGTCAGCCCCAGCATTTT	CASSYSMGSQPQHF
15	TRBV5-5	TRBJ2-2	NA	NA	TGTGCCAGCAGCTTGGGGCCCGGGGGCACCGGGGAGCTGTTTTTT	CASSLGPGGTGELFF
16	TRBV19	TRBJ2-1	TRBD2	NA	TGTGCCAGTAGTGTTGGTTGGGCGGGGGGATACAATGAGCAGTTCTTC	CASSVGWAGGYNEQFF
12	TRBV7-2	TRBJ2-7	TRBD1	NA	TGTGCCAGCAGCCCGGACAGGGTCAAGCAGTACTTC	CASSPDRVKQYF
14	TRBV19	TRBJ2-1	NA	few	TGTGCCAGTAGTCCCCTCGGAGGGCTCAATGAGCAGTTCTTC	CASSPLGGLNEQFF
15	TRBV13	TRBJ2-1	TRBD2	NA	TGTGCCAGCAGCGGGGGGGTGAGCTCCTACAATGAGCAGTTCTTC	CASSGGVSSYNEQFF
15	TRBV6-5	TRBJ2-1	TRBD2	NA	TGTGCCAGCAGAAAGCGGGAGTACTCCTACAATGAGCAGTTCTTC	CASRKREYSYNEQFF
16	TRBV7-8	TRBJ2-1	TRBD1	NA	TGTGCCAGCAGCTTAGATCAGGGGGCGCGGAGCAATGAGCAGTTCTTC	CASSLDQGARSNEQFF
15	TRBV5-8	TRBJ1-1	TRBD1	NA	TGTGCCAGCAGCTTAAATCGGGACAGGAACACTGAAGCTTTCTTT	CASSLNRDRNTEAFF
14	TRBV18	TRBJ1-5	TRBD1	NA	TGTGCCAGCTCAGGACAGGGCTCCGATCAGCCCCAGCATTTT	CASSGQGSDQPQHF
15	TRBV5-1	TRBJ2-5	TRBD1	NA	TGCGCCAGCAGTAGGACAGGGGGTTTTCTAGAGACCCAGTACTTC	CASSRTGGFLETQYF
16	TRBV6-6	TRBJ2-3	NA	NA	TGTGCCAGCAGTTACGTCTGGGGCGCGGGCACAGATACGCAGTATTTT	CASSYVWGAGTDTQYF
13	TRBV28	TRBJ1-6	TRBD1	NA	TGTGCCAGCAGGAGACAGGGACATTCACCCCTCCACTTT	CASRRQGHSPLHF
14	TRBV2	TRBJ1-1	TRBD1	NA	TGTGCCGCCAGAGGAGGACAGGGGGCGATTCAAGCTTTCTTT	CAARGGQGAIQAFF
16	TRBV24-1	TRBJ2-2	TRBD1	NA	TGTGCCACCAGCGGTGTCGGACAGGCTAACACCGGGGAGCTGTTTTTT	CATSGVGQANTGELFF
14	TRBV3-1/TRBV3-2	TRBJ1-6	NA	NA	TGTGCCAGCAGCCCGGGACTCTTTAATTCACCCCTCCACTTT	CASSPGLFNSPLHF
14	TRBV7-2	TRBJ2-3	NA	NA	TGTGCCAGCAGCGTCACTAGCTCCACAGATACGCAGTATTTT	CASSVTSSTDTQYF
15	TRBV5-6	TRBJ2-7	TRBD1	NA	TGTGCCAGCAGCCCCTCCCCAGGGGGAGCCTACGAGCAGTACTTC	CASSPSPGGAYEQYF
15	TRBV3-1/TRBV3-2	TRBJ2-5	TRBD1	NA	TGTGCCAGCACTCTACAGGGGGGTTCGTGGGAGACCCAGTACTTC	CASTLQGGSWETQYF
13	TRBV7-9	TRBJ1-1	NA	NA	TGTGCCAGCAGCTTCGGGGGGAAGTCTGAAGCTTTCTTT	CASSFGGKSEAFF
17	TRBV11-3	TRBJ2-2	TRBD2	NA	TGTGCCAGCAGCTTACAGACTAGCGGGGGGGCCGCCGGGGAGCTGTTTTTT	CASSLQTSGGAAGELFF
18	TRBV6-2/TRBV6-3	TRBJ1-5	NA	NA	TGTGCCAGCAGTTACTCGGGGGCAGGGTTATATAGCAATCAGCCCCAGCATTTT	CASSYSGAGLYSNQPQHF
15	TRBV19	TRBJ1-2	NA	NA	TGTGCCAGTAGTACCCGGACAGAAGCTAACTATGGCTACACCTTC	CASSTRTEANYGYTF
14	TRBV18	TRBJ1-1	TRBD1	NA	TGTGCCAGCTCACCACCGACAGGGGGGCAGGGAGCTTTCTTT	CASSPPTGGQGAFF
13	TRBV7-3	TRBJ2-5	TRBD1	NA	TGTGCCGGCAGCCCAGGGGGACGAGAGACCCAGTACTTC	CAGSPGGRETQYF
13	TRBV5-6	TRBJ2-7	NA	NA	TGTGCCAGCAGCTTGGGCGGGCCCTACGAGCAGTACTTC	CASSLGGPYEQYF
15	TRBV7-6	TRBJ2-1	TRBD1	NA	TGTGCCAGCAGCTTAGGGGACAGCTCCTACAATGAGCAGTTCTTC	CASSLGDSSYNEQFF
14	TRBV7-2	TRBJ2-7	NA	NA	TGTGCCAGCAGCTTAACAGGGCCTTCACACGAGCAGTACTTC	CASSLTGPSHEQYF
16	TRBV5-1	TRBJ2-5	NA	NA	TGCGCCAGCAGCTTGACCTCCCAGGGGCTAGGAGAGACCCAGTACTTC	CASSLTSQGLGETQYF
16	TRBV27	TRBJ1-1	NA	few	TGTGCCAGCAGTTCTCCCAGGGTAGCCGGGAACACTGAAGCTTTCTTT	CASSSPRVAGNTEAFF
14	TRBV9	TRBJ2-7	NA	NA	TGTGCCAGCAGCCCATCCCCCGGGGTATACGAGCAGTACTTC	CASSPSPGVYEQYF
15	TRBV7-3	TRBJ2-6	NA	few	TGTGCCAGCAGCTTACCCCACTCTGGGGCCAACGTCCTGACTTTC	CASSLPHSGANVLTF
12	TRBV6-5	TRBJ2-2	NA	NA	TGTGCCAGCAGGTGGAGCACCGGGGAGCTGTTTTTT	CASRWSTGELFF
14	TRBV7-2	TRBJ1-2	NA	few	TGTGCCAGCAGCTTAGACAGGATGGGGTATGGCTACACCTTC	CASSLDRMGYGYTF
13	TRBV19	TRBJ1-2	NA	NA	TGTGCCAGTAGTATATCGTCTATCTATGGCTACACCTTC	CASSISSIYGYTF
20	TRBV18	TRBJ1-1	TRBD1	NA	TGTGCCAGCTCACCACCGCGGGGGACAGGAGGAAGATGGGAGAACACTGAAGCTTTCTTT	CASSPPRGTGGRWENTEAFF
15	TRBV6-5	TRBJ2-3	NA	NA	TGTGCCAGCAGTTCAGGGTGGGGGGGCACAGATACGCAGTATTTT	CASSSGWGGTDTQYF
14	TRBV19	TRBJ2-1	NA	once	TGTGCCAGTAGTATGCTGGCGCGGAACAATGAGCAGTTCTTC	CASSMLARNNEQFF
16	TRBV5-1	TRBJ2-1	TRBD1	NA	TGCGCCAGCAGGTCGGGTAGGACAGGGGGCTGGTATGAGCAGTTCTTC	CASRSGRTGGWYEQFF
15	TRBV24-1	TRBJ2-3	NA	NA	TGTGCCACCAGTGATCAGGGGGGACCCACAGATACGCAGTATTTT	CATSDQGGPTDTQYF
14	TRBV4-3	TRBJ2-2	NA	once	TGCGCCAGCAGCCCCACCGCGGCAACAGGGGAGCTGTTTTTT	CASSPTAATGELFF
14	TRBV29-1	TRBJ1-1	NA	NA	TGCAGCGTTGAAGGCGGACGGGGGAGCACTGAAGCTTTCTTT	CSVEGGRGSTEAFF
15	TRBV3-1/TRBV3-2	TRBJ2-1	TRBD2	NA	TGTGCCAGCAGCCAAATAGCGGGGGGGTACAATGAGCAGTTCTTC	CASSQIAGGYNEQFF
13	TRBV7-9	TRBJ1-6	NA	NA	TGTGCCAGCAGCTTAGTAGGGGTTTCGCCCCTCCACTTT	CASSLVGVSPLHF
15	TRBV4-3	TRBJ1-1	NA	many	TGCGCCAGCAGCCAAGTGCGGGGTTTTGGCACTGAAGCTTTCTTT	CASSQVRGFGTEAFF
13	TRBV3-1/TRBV3-2	TRBJ1-5	NA	NA	TGTGCCAGCAGCCAGTTCCAGGGTCAGCCCCAGCATTTT	CASSQFQGQPQHF
15	TRBV7-8	TRBJ2-1	TRBD2	NA	TGTGCCAGCAGCTTAGGGGGACTAAGTCCCCTTGGGCAGTTCTTC	CASSLGGLSPLGQFF
15	TRBV5-1	TRBJ1-5	NA	NA	TGCGCCAGCAGCCCGGAAGGGGACTCCCATCAGCCCCAGCATTTT	CASSPEGDSHQPQHF